Below, 13 T cell receptor beta chains from the same sample are listed, as sequenced in a study of CD8+CD57+ T cells in acquired aplastic anemia. Genomic DNA, serving as template, underwent TCR beta VDJ and CDR3 profiling. TCRdb passed the reads through MiXCR, listing each CDR3 protein once. The profile covers roughly 290,000 distinct CDR3 sequences, with roughly 61% appearing a single time and roughly 1.2% taken by the ten largest. Patients who underwent sequencing had shown CD8+CD57+ cell expansion by flow cytometry. The source material was sorted CD4+, CD8+, or CD8+CD57+ T cells (not recorded which) from PBMCs. Receptors originate from a human donor with aplastic anemia.

The chain joins TRBV12-3 or TRBV12-4 to TRBJ1-5; maybe TRBD1 (6 bases). This CDR3 contains 12 residues. The V end was cut by 7 bases, the J end by 6 bases, with 10 bases between. Here the CDR3 reads CASTIGGQPQHF. The CDR3 coding sequence is TGTGCCAGCACCATAGGGGGTCAGCCCCAGCATTTT.

This clonotype has a count of ten or more. The chain joins TRBV5-1 to TRBJ2-2; TRBD1 aligns across 7 bases. CDR3 length: 16 amino acids. V dropped 0 bases and J dropped 0; count of bases not matched to a gene: 2. Germline assignment: CDR1 SGHRS and CDR2 YFSETQ. In DNA form, the CDR3 reads TGCGCCAGCAGCTTGGCCCAGGGGGCGAACACCGGGGAGCTGTTTTTT. Protein product: CASSLAQGANTGELFF.

This chain uses TRBV7-3 with TRBJ1-4; the D gene is possibly TRBD1 (5 bases). The germline V gene has CDR1 SGHTA and CDR2 FQGTGA. Trimming removed 8 bases from V and 7 bases from J, with 14 bases in between. There are 13 residues in the CDR3. CDR3 bases: TGTGCCAGCTCACCAAGCCAGGGTGAAAAACTGTTTTTT. Translating gives CASSPSQGEKLFF. Full variable domain (remainder filled in from reference TRBV7-3 and TRBJ1-4): GAGVSQTPSNKVTEKGKYVELRCDPISGHTALYWYRQSLGQGPEFLIYFQGTGAADDSGLPNDRFFAVRPEGSVSTLKIQRTERGDSAVYLCASSPSQGEKLFFGSGTQLSVL.

Many counts were recorded for this clonotype. The rearrangement links TRBV20-1 to TRBJ1-6; D unclear. Germline CDR1 and CDR2: DFQATT and SNEGSKA (reference sequence). The CDR3 has 14 residues. Trimming left V 0 bases short and J 6 bases short, with 9 bases between. Here the CDR3 reads CSARDPRSNSPLHF. The CDR3 bases are TGCAGTGCTAGAGATCCCCGCAGTAATTCACCCCTCCACTTT.

This clonotype was counted a single time. The V call is TRBV19, the J call TRBJ1-5; 8 bases align to TRBD1. Germline V gene data show CDR1 as LNHDA and CDR2 as SQIVND (reference sequence). J lost 7 bases, V lost 6 bases, and 2 bases had no gene match. This CDR3 comprises 12 residues. The CDR3 sequence: CASRGQAQPQHF. The CDR3 DNA is TGTGCCAGTAGGGGACAGGCCCAGCCCCAGCATTTT.

Written as DNA, the CDR3 is TGTGCCAGCAAATTGAGGACAGACACCGGGGAGCTGTTTTTT. Residues: CASKLRTDTGELFF. J is TRBJ2-2 and V is TRBV28; a weak D match, TRBD1 (6 bases). CDR1 is MDHEN, CDR2 SYDVKM, per germline. Trimming left V 7 bases short and J 3 bases short, with 12 bases between. The CDR3 totals 14 residues.

The chain is built from TRBV2 and TRBJ2-1; D is unclear. The CDR3 has 13 residues. The V end was cut by 1 base, the J end by 2 bases, with 3 bases between. Germline V gene data show CDR1 as SNHLY and CDR2 as FYNNEI. The CDR3 reads CASSEGTYNEQFF. CDR3 coding DNA: TGTGCCAGCAGTGAAGGCACCTACAATGAGCAGTTCTTC. The entire variable domain, with the rest obtained from reference TRBV2 and TRBJ2-1, is as follows: EPEVTQTPSHQVTQMGQEVILRCVPISNHLYFYWYRQILGQKVEFLVSFYNNEISEKSEIFDDQFSVERPDGSNFTLKIRSTKLEDSAMYFCASSEGTYNEQFFGPGTRLTVL.

For this clonotype: This CDR3 is missing its conserved last phenylalanine or tryptophan, likely due to a read error. The J gene is TRBJ1-1, the V gene TRBV9; D is ambiguous. The CDR3 runs 17 residues. V lost 1 base and J lost 2, with 18 bases in between. The germline CDR1 and CDR2 sequences are SGDLS and YYNGEE. The CDR3 region has the DNA TGTGCCAGCAGCGTATTGGCGGAAGCCCCTGGAAACACTGAAGCTTTCTCT. Translating gives CASSVLAEAPGNTEAFS.

The chain employs TRBV10-1 and TRBJ1-1, with D possibly matching TRBD1 (6 bases). V lost 6 bases, J lost 7 bases, and 12 bases lay in between. The V gene's germline CDR1 is WNHNN and CDR2 SYGVQD (reference sequence). The CDR3 is made up of 12 amino acids. The CDR3 protein is CASRAPTGEAFF. CDR3 nucleotide sequence: TGCGCCAGCAGAGCCCCGACAGGTGAAGCTTTCTTT.

This rearrangement joins TRBV7-2 to TRBJ2-7; unclear D gene. CDR3 length equals 14 residues. V was cut by 3 bases and J by 0 bases, with 9 bases left in between. The V gene's germline CDR1 is SGHTA and CDR2 FQGNSA. DNA of the CDR3: TGTGCCAGCAGCTTCCCCCCCGCCTCCTACGAGCAGTACTTC. This gives the protein CASSFPPASYEQYF.

This clonotype showed up just once. This chain joins TRBV7-9 and TRBJ1-1; D gene ambiguous. Trimming stripped 4 bases from V and 8 bases from J, with 20 bases between. This CDR3 has 15 residues. Germline-derived CDR1 and CDR2 are SEHNR and FQNEAQ (reference sequence). Here the CDR3 DNA reads TGTGCCAGCAGCTCCGCTCGGGCCCGACCTTGGGAAGCTTTCTTT. Protein sequence: CASSSARARPWEAFF. Full variable domain (remainder filled in from reference TRBV7-9 and TRBJ1-1): DTGVSQNPRHKITKRGQNVTFRCDPISEHNRLYWYRQTLGQGPEFLTYFQNEAQLEKSRLLSDRFSAERPKGSFSTLEIQRTEQGDSAMYLCASSSARARPWEAFFGQGTRLTVV.

The V call is TRBV25-1, the J call TRBJ2-1, with 10 bases aligning to TRBD2. V shed 6 bases, J shed 1 base, and the junction held 3 bases outside the gene matches. The CDR3 length is 15 residues. The germline CDR1 and CDR2 sequences are MGHDK and SYGVNS. In DNA, the CDR3 is TGTGCCAGCAGGACAGCGGGAGGGTCCTACAATGAGCAGTTCTTC. Residues: CASRTAGGSYNEQFF.

This chain links TRBV7-9 with TRBJ2-1; D is possibly TRBD2 (6 bases). From germline, CDR1 is SEHNR and CDR2 FQNEAQ (reference sequence). V was pared by 4 bases and J by 10 bases, with 20 bases between. The CDR3 has 15 residues. In DNA form, the CDR3 reads TGTGCCAGCAGCTCCTACCCAAACCCTAGCGACGAGCAGTTCTTC. Amino acid sequence: CASSSYPNPSDEQFF. The complete variable domain, with remaining parts taken from reference TRBV7-9 and TRBJ2-1, reads DTGVSQNPRHKITKRGQNVTFRCDPISEHNRLYWYRQTLGQGPEFLTYFQNEAQLEKSRLLSDRFSAERPKGSFSTLEIQRTEQGDSAMYLCASSSYPNPSDEQFFGPGTRLTVL.